These T cell receptor beta chains were read from a single sample in a study of T cell responses to AZD1222 COVID-19 vaccine. Method: immunoSEQ multiplex PCR; TCRdb's copy keeps in-frame clones and lacks some. The sample lists around 110,000 clones; 92% were seen once. The source material was peripheral blood, sampled 28 days after the second AZD1222 dose. The source of these receptors is an adult who received the AZD1222 COVID-19 vaccine. Both conserved end residues are part of each CDR3. A D gene is named only where the DNA matches it firmly. Clone size, where shown, is once, few, many, or a class for clones that have expanded.

j_gene	v_gene	d_gene	abundance	CDR3nt	CDR3aa
TRBJ2-2	TRBV30	.	.	TGTGCATGGACCCCACCGAACACCGGGGAGCTGTTTTTT	CAWTPPNTGELFF
TRBJ2-7	TRBV28	.	.	TGTGCCAGCAGTTTAAAAGTCAGGGTACACGAGCAGTACTTC	CASSLKVRVHEQYF
TRBJ1-6	TRBV4-1	.	.	TGCGCCAGCAGCCAATACCTCATGTTAGTAGGGATTAATTCACCCCTCCACTTT	CASSQYLMLVGINSPLHF
TRBJ2-1	TRBV5-1	TRBD2	.	TGCGCCAGCAGATCTAGCGGGAATGAGCAGTTCTTC	CASRSSGNEQFF
TRBJ1-3	TRBV5-1	.	.	TGCGCCAGCAGCTTGGCCGGTGGAGGGTCTGGAAACACCATATATTTT	CASSLAGGGSGNTIYF
TRBJ1-3	TRBV3-1/TRBV3-2	.	.	TGTGCCAGCACCCTTGGCCCTGGTGGAAACACCATATATTTT	CASTLGPGGNTIYF
TRBJ2-2	TRBV28	.	.	TGTGCCAGCAGTTTGGGGGTTTACACCGGGGAGCTGTTTTTT	CASSLGVYTGELFF
TRBJ1-1	TRBV19	TRBD1	.	TGTGCCATCGGGACAGGGATGAACACTGAAGCTTTCTTT	CAIGTGMNTEAFF
TRBJ2-7	TRBV3-1/TRBV3-2	TRBD1	.	TGTGCCAGCAGCCTCGGGACAGGGGGCTACGAGCAGTACTTC	CASSLGTGGYEQYF
TRBJ1-5	TRBV11-3	.	.	TGTGCCAGCAGCTTAGATCGGGACATTACGGATCAGCCCCAGCATTTT	CASSLDRDITDQPQHF
TRBJ1-5	TRBV2	.	few	TGTGCCAGCAGTGAATGGAAACAGCCCCAGCATTTT	CASSEWKQPQHF
TRBJ2-3	TRBV27	.	many	TGTGCCAGCAGTAAAGTTGGCGGGGACTTGCTCGATTACGCAGATACGCAGTATTTT	CASSKVGGDLLDYADTQYF
TRBJ2-7	TRBV6-5	.	.	TGTGCCAGCAGGGGATACAGGGCACTGAACTACGAGCAGTACTTC	CASRGYRALNYEQYF
TRBJ2-2	TRBV6-1	TRBD2	.	TGTGCCAGCAGTGAATTTAGCGGGAGATTCGGGGAGCTGTTTTTT	CASSEFSGRFGELFF
TRBJ1-2	TRBV7-3	TRBD1	few	TGTGCCAGCAGTCGGGACAGGGGTGAAGGCTACACCTTC	CASSRDRGEGYTF
TRBJ2-1	TRBV5-1	.	.	TGCGCCAGCAGCAGGGACCACAATGAGCAGTTCTTC	CASSRDHNEQFF
TRBJ2-4	TRBV19	TRBD2	.	TGTGCCAGTAGTGCCTTAGCGGGAGGGCTTGACATTCAGTACTTC	CASSALAGGLDIQYF
TRBJ1-2	TRBV6-1	.	.	TGTGCCAGCAGTGAAGGACCAGAGGGCTACACCTTC	CASSEGPEGYTF
TRBJ1-5	TRBV6-2/TRBV6-3	.	.	TGTGCCAGCAGTACCCCGGGGGCGTCTCAGCCCCAGCATTTT	CASSTPGASQPQHF
TRBJ1-2	TRBV6-1	.	.	TGTGCCAGCAGTGAAGGGGACCTTGTTAACTATGGCTACACCTTC	CASSEGDLVNYGYTF
TRBJ1-5	TRBV27	.	.	TGTGCCAGCAGGAAAGCGGGAAGGAACAATCAGCCCCAGCATTTT	CASRKAGRNNQPQHF
TRBJ1-1	TRBV12-3/TRBV12-4	.	.	TGTGCCAGCAGTACAGCGAACACTGAAGCTTTCTTT	CASSTANTEAFF
TRBJ1-6	TRBV27	.	once	TGTGCCGTGGGAAATCGGTCCTATAATTCACCCCTCCACTTT	CAVGNRSYNSPLHF
TRBJ2-7	TRBV30	TRBD1	once	TGTGCCTGGAGTGTCGGGACAGGGAGCGGGTACGAGCAGTACTTC	CAWSVGTGSGYEQYF
TRBJ1-6	TRBV6-2/TRBV6-3	.	.	TGTGCCAGCAGTTACTCTGAGGCATCCCGTGACCCCCTCCACTTT	CASSYSEASRDPLHF
TRBJ1-2	TRBV6-4	TRBD1	few	TGTGCCAGCAGTGCCACCGGGACAGGGCTTTATGGCTACACCTTC	CASSATGTGLYGYTF
TRBJ1-5	TRBV6-5	TRBD1	.	TGTGCCAGCACGGGACAGGGGAATCAGCCCCAGCATTTT	CASTGQGNQPQHF
TRBJ1-4	TRBV11-2	.	.	TGTGCCAGCAGCTTGTCGTGGGGGTATGAAAAACTGTTTTTT	CASSLSWGYEKLFF
TRBJ2-7	TRBV3-1/TRBV3-2	.	.	TGTGCCAGCAGCCAAGAGGGCGGACCCTACGAGCAGTACTTC	CASSQEGGPYEQYF
TRBJ2-2	TRBV7-2	.	.	TGTGCCAGCAGCTTAGTTGGAGCCACCGGGGAGCTGTTTTTT	CASSLVGATGELFF
TRBJ1-2	TRBV3-1/TRBV3-2	.	.	TGTGCCAGCAGCCAAGGCAGGCAGCCACCAACGGGCTACACCTTC	CASSQGRQPPTGYTF
TRBJ2-7	TRBV25-1	.	.	TGTGCCCCCACGGCAGGGGTTTCCTACGAGCAGTACTTC	CAPTAGVSYEQYF
TRBJ1-2	TRBV21-1	.	.	TGTGCCAGCAGCAAAGACCCGATTCCTTGTGGCTACACCTTC	CASSKDPIPCGYTF
TRBJ2-5	TRBV11-1	.	once	TGTGCCAGCAGCAACCAATGGGGAGAGACCCAGTACTTC	CASSNQWGETQYF
TRBJ1-2	TRBV5-1	TRBD1	.	TGCGCCAGCAGCCCGGACAGGAATGATGGCTACACCTTC	CASSPDRNDGYTF
TRBJ1-1	TRBV19	.	.	TGTGCCAGTAGTCCCGGAAGGACTGAAGCTTTCTTT	CASSPGRTEAFF
TRBJ2-3	TRBV19	.	.	TGTGCCAGTAGTATCGGAGTGGGTACGCAGTATTTT	CASSIGVGTQYF
TRBJ1-3	TRBV29-1	.	.	TGCAGCGTTTCCCAGGGCCATAACTCTGGAAACACCATATATTTT	CSVSQGHNSGNTIYF
TRBJ2-2	TRBV10-1	TRBD2	.	TGCGCCAGCAGTGAGACTGGGACTATCAACACCGGGGAGCTGTTTTTT	CASSETGTINTGELFF
TRBJ1-4	TRBV2	.	.	TGTGCCAGCAGTCCGACAGTCCTTAATGAAAAACTGTTTTTT	CASSPTVLNEKLFF
TRBJ1-6	TRBV28	.	.	TGTGCCAGCAGTTCGACCAGGGTTCTCTATAATTCACCCCTCCACTTT	CASSSTRVLYNSPLHF
TRBJ1-1	TRBV30	.	.	TGTGCCTGGAGTGTAAATACGAACACTGAAGCTTTCTTT	CAWSVNTNTEAFF
TRBJ1-1	TRBV7-8	.	.	TGTGCCAGCAGCCTGAGCCGCGGTCGGACTGAAGCTTTCTTT	CASSLSRGRTEAFF
TRBJ1-1	TRBV30	.	.	TGTGCCTGGAGTTCCCCCCGCCTTGAAGCTTTCTTT	CAWSSPRLEAFF
TRBJ1-2	TRBV19	.	.	TGTGCCAGTAGTATCGTCAACGCTGACTATGGCTACACCTTC	CASSIVNADYGYTF
TRBJ1-6	TRBV3-1/TRBV3-2	.	once	TGTGCCAGCAGCCACATAAATTCACCCCTCCACTTT	CASSHINSPLHF
TRBJ1-6	TRBV6-5	.	.	TGTGCCAGCAGTTACGAGAGGGGTAGGAATTCACCCCTCCACTTT	CASSYERGRNSPLHF
TRBJ2-1	TRBV6-2/TRBV6-3	.	.	TGTGCCAGCAGCCCGATATTGGCGTCGGACAATGAGCAGTTCTTC	CASSPILASDNEQFF
TRBJ1-2	TRBV6-1	.	.	TGTGCCAGCAGTGAATCCGGGGATCACGGCTACACCTTC	CASSESGDHGYTF
TRBJ2-5	TRBV4-2	.	.	TGTGCCAGCAGCCAAGAGGAGGGGGGGCCTCCGAAGACCCAGTACTTC	CASSQEEGGPPKTQYF
TRBJ2-3	TRBV9	.	.	TGTGCCAGCAGCGTAGGGCGGGGGCCGCCGTATTTT	CASSVGRGPPYF
TRBJ2-3	TRBV7-3	.	.	TGTGCCAGCAGCCCTGGTGGCGGTTACGAGGGGCAGTATTTT	CASSPGGGYEGQYF
TRBJ1-2	TRBV19	.	.	TGTGCCAGCCTAAATACAGGGTCTGGCTACACCTTC	CASLNTGSGYTF